These 20 T cell receptor beta chains were sequenced from one sample in a study of blood T cell repertoires in COVID-19. Using immunoSEQ multiplex PCR, the repertoire was profiled, and TCRdb retains in-frame clones only, with some absent. This sample has more than 300,000 clones; about 91% occur once, and the top ten carry 1.5% to 2%. Sample: peripheral blood. These receptors were obtained from a woman aged 25-40 years with COVID-19, enrolled during active disease.

J is TRBJ1-2 and V is TRBV27; no clear D. Germline V gene data show CDR1 as MNHEY and CDR2 as SMNVEV (reference sequence). The CDR3 length is 15 residues. V lost 5 bases to trimming and J lost 5 bases, with 18 bases between them. The DNA for the CDR3 is TGTGCCAGCAGTCCGCGGGCGGGGAACGTATATGGCTACACCTTC. It encodes CASSPRAGNVYGYTF.

This chain connects TRBV10-3 to TRBJ2-2; 9 positions agree with TRBD1. CDR3 length: 16 residues. Losses at the gene ends were 0 bases for V and 5 bases for J; bases not matched to a gene: 4. CDR1 and CDR2 (germline): ENHRY, SYGVKD. CDR3 residues: CAISESKGQGTGELFF. The CDR3 DNA sequence: TGTGCCATCAGTGAGTCGAAAGGACAGGGGACCGGGGAGCTGTTTTTT.

In DNA form, the CDR3 reads TGTGCCAGCAGCTTGACAGGGGTGAACACTGAAGCTTTCTTT. Translated: CASSLTGVNTEAFF. The chain couples TRBV5-5 to TRBJ1-1; 7 positions match TRBD1. The CDR3 loop spans 14 amino acids. The trim removed 1 base at V and 0 bases at J, leaving 0 bases unmatched. Looked up from germline, CDR1 is SGHKS and CDR2 is YYEKEE (reference sequence).

This chain links TRBV27 with TRBJ2-7; a possible D gene is TRBD2 (6 bases). The CDR3 length is 15 residues. Germline V CDR1 and CDR2: MNHEY, SMNVEV (reference sequence). The ends were cut back, 5 bases at V and 6 bases at J, with 20 bases in the middle. CDR3 sequence reads: CASSPSAGRNGEQYV. The CDR3 DNA follows: TGTGCCAGCAGTCCCTCGGCAGGGAGGAATGGCGAGCAGTACGTC.

The rearrangement uses TRBV5-1 and TRBJ1-2; no clear D. The CDR3 has 13 residues. Trimming removed 5 bases at V and 7 bases at J, with 15 bases between. Germline V lookup: CDR1 SGHRS, CDR2 YFSETQ. CDR3 loop: CASSSHREGGYTF. The CDR3, as DNA: TGCGCCAGCAGTTCTCACCGGGAGGGTGGCTACACCTTC.

The J gene is TRBJ1-5, the V gene TRBV13; 11 bases agree with TRBD1. The J segment lost 5 bases and the V segment lost 4 bases, leaving 1 base of the junction unmatched. There are 14 residues in the CDR3. CDR1 PRHDT and CDR2 FYEKMQ come from the germline V gene (reference sequence). As DNA, the CDR3 is TGTGCCAGCAGCTCGGGACAGGGGGATCAGCCCCAGCATTTT. This encodes CASSSGQGDQPQHF.

The chain uses TRBV5-5 and TRBJ1-2; TRBD1 matches 10 bases. CDR3 length: 15 residues. CDR1 SGHKS and CDR2 YYEKEE come from the germline V gene (reference sequence). V lost 3 bases to trimming and J lost 6 bases; unmatched junction nucleotides: 8. The CDR3, as DNA: TGTGCCAGCAGCTCGTGGGTTGGACAGGGGGATGGCTACACCTTC. Amino acid sequence: CASSSWVGQGDGYTF.

This clone was counted only a few times. The CDR3 DNA sequence: TGTGCCAGCAGCCAGGACAGATACTCCTACGAGCAGTACTTC. Its protein is CASSQDRYSYEQYF. The V call is TRBV5-4, the J call TRBJ2-7, with D maybe TRBD1 (6 bases). Germline V CDR1 and CDR2: SGHNT, YYREEE (reference sequence). CDR3 length equals 14 residues. V lost 4 bases to trimming and J lost 0 bases, with 11 bases between them.

This clone was picked up one time. The genes are TRBV9 and TRBJ2-1; D possibly corresponds to TRBD2 (5 bases). This CDR3 has 14 amino acids. The V end was cut by 9 bases, the J end by 0 bases, with 13 bases between. Per germline, CDR1 SGDLS and CDR2 YYNGEE. The CDR3: CATSVGSSYNEQFF. For the CDR3, the DNA is TGTGCCACCAGTGTGGGGAGCTCCTACAATGAGCAGTTCTTC.

The chain joins TRBV7-9 to TRBJ1-1; perhaps TRBD1 as D (6 bases). V was pared by 1 base and J by 2 bases, with 11 bases between. This CDR3 contains 15 residues. The germline gives CDR1 SEHNR, CDR2 FQNEAQ (reference sequence). The chain's CDR3 is CASSLVIRGNTEAFF. The DNA of the CDR3 is TGTGCCAGCAGCTTAGTGATCAGGGGAAACACTGAAGCTTTCTTT.

The CDR3 DNA is TGTGCCAGCAGTTACGGGTCGAGGGGGAAATACAATGAGCAGTTCTTC. Its protein is CASSYGSRGKYNEQFF. The chain uses TRBV6-5 and TRBJ2-1; tentative D call: TRBD1 (6 bases). Germline-derived CDR1 and CDR2 are MNHEY and SVGAGI. V was shortened by 2 bases and J by 4 bases, with 15 bases between the two germline ends. This CDR3 comprises 16 residues.

This clone was seen a single time. The chain carries TRBV11-3 and TRBJ2-7, with a tentative D call TRBD1 (6 bases). V dropped 3 bases and J dropped 4 bases, with 10 bases sitting between them. CDR1 is SGHNT, CDR2 YENEEA, per germline. This CDR3 is 13 amino acids long. CDR3: CASSFRGWYEQYF. CDR3 bases: TGTGCCAGCAGCTTCAGGGGCTGGTACGAGCAGTACTTC.

The J gene is TRBJ2-7, the V gene TRBV5-1; TRBD2 aligns across 10 bases. Trimming cost V 4 bases and J 2 bases; bases outside gene matches: 9. The CDR3 is 16 amino acids. Germline V lookup: CDR1 SGHRS, CDR2 YFSETQ. The CDR3 spells CASSNLGTSATYEQYF. In DNA, the CDR3 is TGCGCCAGCAGCAATCTCGGGACTAGCGCCACCTACGAGCAGTACTTC.

The J gene is TRBJ1-1, the V gene TRBV4-3, with TRBD1 identical over 8 bases. The germline CDR1 and CDR2 sequences are LGHNA and YSLEER. The V gene end was trimmed by 1 base and the J gene end by 3 bases; junction bases not matched to a gene: 1. CDR3 length: 14 amino acids. CDR3 DNA: TGCGCCAGCAGCCAAGTGGACAGGGACACTGAAGCTTTCTTT. This encodes CASSQVDRDTEAFF.

The chain employs TRBV7-2 and TRBJ1-1; D perhaps matches TRBD1 (6 bases). Germline CDR1 and CDR2: SGHTA and FQGNSA. The V gene lost 0 bases and the J gene lost 0 bases, with 17 bases spanning the gap. This CDR3 is built from 18 residues. CDR3 nucleotides: TGTGCCAGCAGCTTAGCCCGTCTGACAGGTAGAATGAACACTGAAGCTTTCTTT. It encodes CASSLARLTGRMNTEAFF.

The rearrangement joins TRBV2 to TRBJ1-3, with a tentative D call TRBD1 (5 bases). Germline assignment: CDR1 SNHLY and CDR2 FYNNEI. Trimming took 2 bases from V and 4 from J, leaving 9 bases between them. The CDR3 is made up of 14 amino acids. This CDR3 is CASSEQGPGNTIYF. Written as DNA, the CDR3 is TGTGCCAGCAGTGAACAGGGCCCCGGAAACACCATATATTTT.

V gene TRBV19 combines with J gene TRBJ1-2; the D is unclear. The CDR3 sequence is 15 residues long. Germline values: CDR1 LNHDA, CDR2 SQIVND (reference sequence). Trimming took 3 bases from V and 6 from J, leaving 17 bases between them. DNA for the CDR3: TGTGCCAGTAGTATGGCGGGTTGGCCGGTCGATGGCTACACCTTC. It encodes CASSMAGWPVDGYTF.

This chain uses TRBV3-1 (or the pseudogene TRBV3-2) with TRBJ1-3; tentatively, D is TRBD1 (6 bases). The CDR3 is made up of 17 amino acids. V gave up 3 bases and J gave up 0 bases, with 15 bases separating them. The germline V gene encodes CDR1 LGHDT and CDR2 YNNKEL (reference sequence). The DNA for the CDR3 is TGTGCCAGCAGCCAGATGGGACAAACCTCCTCTGGAAACACCATATATTTT. It encodes CASSQMGQTSSGNTIYF.

CDR3 nucleotide sequence: TGTGCCAGCAGCTTAAGGACGGGGGGAACCTACGAGCAGTACTTC. This encodes CASSLRTGGTYEQYF. The rearrangement links TRBV7-2 to TRBJ2-7; 7 bases are a match to TRBD2. This CDR3 has 15 residues. V lost 2 bases to trimming and J lost 2 bases; unmatched junction nucleotides: 6. Germline loops: CDR1 SGHTA, CDR2 FQGNSA.

The chain recombines TRBV30 with TRBJ2-7, with a tentative D call TRBD1 (6 bases). Germline CDR1 reads GTSNPN; CDR2 reads SVGIG (reference sequence). The CDR3 sequence is 15 residues long. V lost 1 base and J lost 2, with 15 bases in between. The CDR3 DNA sequence: TGTGCCTGGAGTGACTATAGGACAGTAACCTACGAGCAGTACTTC. Translated: CAWSDYRTVTYEQYF.